These 17 T cell receptor beta chains came from one sample sequenced in a study of blood T cell repertoires in COVID-19. The assay was immunoSEQ multiplex PCR, and TCRdb's table has in-frame clones only and misses some. The data contain approximately 400,000 clones, around 83% of them singletons. Material for sequencing was PBMCs or T cells enriched from blood (not recorded which). These TCRs come from a woman in her forties or fifties who had recovered from COVID-19.

The rearrangement links TRBV7-2 to TRBJ1-1; 7 bases match TRBD1. Trimming at V came to 5 bases and at J to 1 base, leaving 7 bases not matched to a gene. Germline V gene lookup returns CDR1 SGHTA and CDR2 FQGNSA. The CDR3 is 15 residues long. This CDR3 is CASSIQGQRNTEAFF. DNA of the CDR3: TGTGCCAGCAGCATACAGGGACAGAGGAACACTGAAGCTTTCTTT.

CDR3 sequence: CASSTGQARNYGYTF. For the CDR3, the DNA is TGTGCCAGTAGTACGGGACAGGCTAGAAACTATGGCTACACCTTC. V gene TRBV19 combines with J gene TRBJ1-2; TRBD1 matches at 8 bases. Unmatched junction bases numbered 6, after V lost 4 bases and J lost 2 bases. CDR1 is LNHDA, CDR2 SQIVND, per germline (reference sequence). The CDR3 spans 15 residues.

This clone was counted only a few times. The chain is built from TRBV29-1 and TRBJ1-2, with D tentatively TRBD1 (6 bases). Trimming stripped 7 bases from V and 0 bases from J, with 12 bases between. Germline CDR1 reads SQVTM; CDR2 reads ANQGSEA. The length of the CDR3 is 13 residues. For the CDR3, the DNA is TGCAGCGCATCGGGACATTCTAACTATGGCTACACCTTC. It yields the protein CSASGHSNYGYTF.

This clone was detected only a few times. The chain couples TRBV6-5 to TRBJ1-2; the D gene is possibly TRBD1 (5 bases). The V end was cut by 7 bases, the J end by 0 bases, with 12 bases between. Germline V gene sequence: CDR1 MNHEY, CDR2 SVGAGI. The CDR3 runs 14 residues. The CDR3 region is CASKGRGTNYGYTF. CDR3 coding DNA: TGTGCCAGCAAGGGGCGGGGCACTAACTATGGCTACACCTTC.

This chain uses TRBV11-3 with TRBJ1-1; 7 bases align to TRBD1. The CDR3 is made up of 16 amino acids. Germline V gene sequence: CDR1 SGHNT, CDR2 YENEEA. V was clipped by 6 bases and J by 0 bases; unmatched bases: 10. The CDR3 DNA sequence: TGTGCCAGCAGTTCACAGGGGTGGGACATGAACACTGAAGCTTTCTTT. It is translated as CASSSQGWDMNTEAFF.

This chain uses TRBV19 with TRBJ2-7; the match to TRBD2 covers 10 bases. Unmatched junction bases numbered 6, after V lost 5 bases and J lost 5 bases. Germline V gene sequence: CDR1 LNHDA, CDR2 SQIVND (reference sequence). The CDR3 has 14 residues. The CDR3 DNA reads as TGTGCCAGTAGTCCCGGGACTAGCGTTGACGAGCAGTACTTC. Its protein product is CASSPGTSVDEQYF.

This clone was counted between two and nine times. The CDR3 sequence: CASSQGLAGELFF. DNA for the CDR3: TGCGCCAGCAGCCAGGGACTAGCGGGGGAGCTGTTTTTT. The chain couples TRBV4-1 to TRBJ2-2, with TRBD2 matching 10 bases. The CDR3 runs to 13 residues. V shed 3 bases, J shed 8 bases, and the junction held 0 bases outside the gene matches. The germline CDR1 and CDR2 sequences are MGHRA and YSYEKL.

This clone was seen a single time. The V gene is TRBV7-2, the J gene TRBJ2-1; TRBD2 matches 8 bases. After removal of 2 bases from V and 9 bases from J, the junction contained 21 bases not matched to a gene. Germline V lookup: CDR1 SGHTA, CDR2 FQGNSA. This CDR3 has 19 amino acids. In nucleotides, the CDR3 is TGTGCCAGCAGCTTAATCGCTCTCTTGGGGTCTAGCGGGTTGGCTGAGCAGTTCTTC. This translates into CASSLIALLGSSGLAEQFF.

The rearrangement uses TRBV18 and TRBJ1-1; a possible D gene is TRBD1 (5 bases). The CDR3 loop spans 13 amino acids. Germline V gives CDR1 KGHSH, CDR2 LQKENI. Deletions cut 3 bases from V and 7 bases from J, with 12 bases between. The CDR3 sequence is CASSPGLTYEAFF. In DNA, the CDR3 is TGTGCCAGCTCACCGGGGCTCACCTATGAAGCTTTCTTT.

V usage is TRBV19 and J usage is TRBJ1-5; no definite D call. The V end lost 3 bases, the J end lost 5 bases, and 14 bases lay between the germline ends. The CDR3 sequence is 15 residues long. CDR1 and CDR2 from the germline V gene are LNHDA and SQIVND (reference sequence). CDR3 residues: CASSMEPGGYQPQHF. The CDR3 coding sequence is TGTGCCAGTAGTATGGAGCCGGGAGGGTATCAGCCCCAGCATTTT.

The chain carries TRBV14 and TRBJ2-7; 7 bases are shared with TRBD2. CDR1 is SGHDN, CDR2 FVKESK, per germline. The CDR3 length is 15 residues. J lost 2 bases, V lost 1 base, and 5 bases had no gene match. In nucleotides, the CDR3 is TGTGCCAGCAGCCAAGGCAGACGGGGGGCCTACGAGCAGTACTTC. This gives the protein CASSQGRRGAYEQYF.

This chain links TRBV7-2 with TRBJ1-2; 8 positions match TRBD1. This CDR3 is built from 14 residues. Germline V CDR1 and CDR2: SGHTA, FQGNSA. V lost 3 bases and J lost 4; bases outside the gene matches: 4. CDR3 bases: TGTGCCAGCAGCTTCGAGGACAGGGTCTATGGCTACACCTTC. It codes for CASSFEDRVYGYTF.

The chain couples TRBV11-1 to TRBJ2-2, with D tentatively TRBD1 (6 bases). V lost 1 base, J lost 2 bases, and 8 bases lay in between. The CDR3 extends over 15 amino acids. In germline, CDR1 is SGHAT, CDR2 FQDESV (reference sequence). The CDR3 reads CASSLDGTNTGELFF. The DNA for the CDR3 is TGTGCCAGCAGCTTAGATGGGACAAACACCGGGGAGCTGTTTTTT.

This clone has just a few counts. The chain has TRBV11-2 and TRBJ2-7; D not resolved. The germline V and J ends were trimmed by 2 bases and 3 bases, with 11 bases remaining between them. Per the germline V gene, CDR1 is SGHAT and CDR2 is FQNNGV. The CDR3 sequence is 14 residues long. The CDR3 DNA sequence: TGTGCCAGCAGCTTAAGGCTAGATTACTACGAGCAGTACTTC. Translation: CASSLRLDYYEQYF.

The chain couples TRBV2 to TRBJ1-5; D remains unclear. The germline CDR1 and CDR2 sequences are SNHLY and FYNNEI. V dropped 6 bases and J dropped 0 bases, with 12 bases sitting between them. This CDR3 spans 15 amino acids. The CDR3 coding sequence is TGTGCCAGCAGACTCCAGGTGGATAGCAATCAGCCCCAGCATTTT. It codes for CASRLQVDSNQPQHF.

The rearrangement joins TRBV19 to TRBJ2-1, with 7 nucleotides matching TRBD1. The V and J ends lost 4 bases and 4 bases, in that order; junction bases with no gene match: 7. Germline CDR1 LNHDA, CDR2 SQIVND (reference sequence). This CDR3 has 15 amino acids. CDR3 DNA sequence: TGTGCCAGTAGTAGTAGGGGGCAGCTTTACAATGAGCAGTTCTTC. This encodes CASSSRGQLYNEQFF.

The gene calls are TRBV28 and TRBJ1-3; no reliable D call. Germline assignment: CDR1 MDHEN and CDR2 SYDVKM. This CDR3 comprises 15 residues. Deletions cut 3 bases from V and 0 bases from J, with 9 bases between. The DNA for the CDR3 is TGTGCCAGCAGTTTGAGGGTTCCCTCTGGAAACACCATATATTTT. The encoded protein is CASSLRVPSGNTIYF.